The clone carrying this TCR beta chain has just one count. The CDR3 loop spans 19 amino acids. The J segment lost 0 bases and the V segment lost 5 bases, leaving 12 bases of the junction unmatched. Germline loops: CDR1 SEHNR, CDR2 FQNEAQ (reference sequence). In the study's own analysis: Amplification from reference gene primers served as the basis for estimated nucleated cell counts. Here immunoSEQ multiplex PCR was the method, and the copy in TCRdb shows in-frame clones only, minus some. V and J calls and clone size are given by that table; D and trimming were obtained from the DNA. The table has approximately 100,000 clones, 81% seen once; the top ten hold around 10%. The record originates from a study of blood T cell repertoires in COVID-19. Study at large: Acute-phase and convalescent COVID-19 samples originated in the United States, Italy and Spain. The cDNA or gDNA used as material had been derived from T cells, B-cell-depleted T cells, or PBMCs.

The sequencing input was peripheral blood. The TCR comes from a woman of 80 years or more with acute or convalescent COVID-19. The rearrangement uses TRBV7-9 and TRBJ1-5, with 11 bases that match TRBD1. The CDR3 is CASSKPPGQGGNSNQPQHF. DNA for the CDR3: TGTGCCAGCAGCAAACCCCCGGGACAGGGGGGGAATAGCAATCAGCCCCAGCATTTT. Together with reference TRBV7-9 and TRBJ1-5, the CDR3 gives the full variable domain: DTGVSQNPRHKITKRGQNVTFRCDPISEHNRLYWYRQTLGQGPEFLTYFQNEAQLEKSRLLSDRFSAERPKGSFSTLEIQRTEQGDSAMYLCASSKPPGQGGNSNQPQHFGDGTRLSIL.